This T cell receptor beta chain comes out of a study of cytomegalovirus exposure and HLA in healthy donors. V lost 4 bases to trimming and J lost 7 bases; unmatched junction nucleotides: 9. The CDR3 consists of 15 residues. Germline assignment: CDR1 LNHDA and CDR2 SQIVND (reference sequence). Only a few counts were recorded for this clone. Its antigen is still unknown. Whole-study findings and limits: There were some V segments, including TRBV6-2 and TRBV6-3, excluded as indistinguishable.

The primer mix had 60 Vbeta and 13 Jbeta primers. Only in-frame clones appear in the TCRdb table, and some are missing; sequencing was by immunoSEQ multiplex PCR. The data show roughly 120,000 clones, approximately 85% seen once. The receptor's source is a male donor in good health and CMV-seropositive. Sequencing was carried out using PBMCs. The chain links TRBV19 to TRBJ2-2; 7 bases map to TRBD1. The CDR3 spells CASSNTSRGLGELFF. The CDR3, as DNA: TGTGCCAGTAGTAACACCTCAAGGGGGCTCGGGGAGCTGTTTTTT.